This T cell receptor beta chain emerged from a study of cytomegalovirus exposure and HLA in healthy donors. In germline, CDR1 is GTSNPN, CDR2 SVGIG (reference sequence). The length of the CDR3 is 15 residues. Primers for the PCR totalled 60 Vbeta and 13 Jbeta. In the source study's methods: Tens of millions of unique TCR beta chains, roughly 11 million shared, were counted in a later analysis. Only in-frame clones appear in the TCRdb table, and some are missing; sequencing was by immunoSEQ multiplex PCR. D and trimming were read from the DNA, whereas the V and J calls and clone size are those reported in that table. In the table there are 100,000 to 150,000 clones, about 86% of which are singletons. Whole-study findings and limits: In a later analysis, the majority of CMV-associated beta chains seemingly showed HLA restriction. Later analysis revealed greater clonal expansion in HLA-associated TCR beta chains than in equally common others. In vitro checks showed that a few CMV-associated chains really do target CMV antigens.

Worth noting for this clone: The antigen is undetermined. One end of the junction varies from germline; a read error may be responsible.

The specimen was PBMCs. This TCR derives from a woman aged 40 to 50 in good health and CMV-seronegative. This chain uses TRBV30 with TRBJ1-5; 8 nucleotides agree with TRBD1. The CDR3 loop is CAWSVPAGGNQPQHF. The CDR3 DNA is TGTGCCTGGAGTGTACCGGCAGGGGGCAACCAGCCCCAGCATTTT.